These 32 T cell receptor beta chains share one sample of origin, sequenced in a study of beta chain features in type 1 diabetes. The study reverse transcribed the entire isolated RNA, so it sequenced expressed TCRB transcripts. Data came from immunoSEQ multiplex PCR; TCRdb stores just in-frame clones and leaves some out. The repertoire holds fewer than 650,000 clones, with 15% to 19% as singletons. Sequenced sample: naive CD4+ T cells from blood. The receptors derive from a man younger than 35 in good health.

The chain is built from TRBV9 and TRBJ2-2, with D unresolved. The CDR3 is made up of 14 amino acids. CDR1 is SGDLS and CDR2 is YYNGEE in the germline V gene. The V end lost 3 bases, the J end lost 4 bases, and 10 bases lay between the germline ends. CDR3 region: CASSERRSTGELFF. The CDR3 DNA sequence: TGTGCCAGCAGCGAAAGACGGAGCACCGGGGAGCTGTTTTTT.

This clone was seen only a few times. The chain couples TRBV7-3 to TRBJ2-3; D is possibly TRBD1 or TRBD2 (5 bases each). Trimming pared 3 bases from V and 4 bases from J, leaving 8 bases between. The length of the CDR3 is 13 residues. Per germline, CDR1 SGHTA and CDR2 FQGTGA. The CDR3 sequence is CASSLGRADTQYF. The DNA of the CDR3 is TGTGCCAGCAGCTTGGGGCGGGCAGATACGCAGTATTTT.

The rearrangement links TRBV4-3 to TRBJ2-3; weak D call: TRBD2 (7 bases). The V end was cut by 4 bases, the J end by 2 bases, with 16 bases between. The CDR3 spans 16 residues. Germline loops: CDR1 LGHNA, CDR2 YSLEER. The CDR3 region is CASSPLGGGTTDTQYF. The CDR3 DNA reads TGCGCCAGCAGCCCGTTGGGAGGGGGAACCACAGATACGCAGTATTTT.

The sample holds a few counts of this clone. The gene calls are TRBV6-6 and TRBJ2-2; 12 positions agree with TRBD2. The CDR3 length is 16 residues. Losses at the gene ends were 6 bases for V and 4 bases for J; bases not matched to a gene: 6. From germline, CDR1 is MNHNY and CDR2 SVGAGI (reference sequence). CDR3 loop: CASRNLAGGGTGELFF. CDR3 sequence (DNA): TGTGCCAGCAGGAACCTAGCGGGAGGGGGCACCGGGGAGCTGTTTTTT.

This CDR3 is CASSLVRGAEAFF. Here the CDR3 DNA reads TGTGCCAGCAGCTTAGTTAGGGGGGCTGAAGCTTTCTTT. The gene calls are TRBV7-9 and TRBJ1-1; maybe TRBD1 (6 bases). The V and J ends lost 1 base and 6 bases respectively, with 9 bases between them. The CDR3 contains 13 residues. Looked up from germline, CDR1 is SEHNR and CDR2 is FQNEAQ (reference sequence).

At least ten counts were recorded for this clone. This chain links TRBV14 with TRBJ2-1; 7 positions agree with TRBD2. Trimming removed 6 bases from V and 8 bases from J; junction bases left unmatched: 16. The V gene's germline CDR1 is SGHDN and CDR2 FVKESK. The CDR3 covers 16 residues. CDR3 sequence (DNA): TGTGCCAGCAGTCCGGGACTAACCATCAGATTCCATGAGCAGTTCTTC. It is translated as CASSPGLTIRFHEQFF.

As for this clone: Other nucleotide sequences in the sample specify the same CDR3. The V gene is TRBV9, the J gene TRBJ2-2; the D gene is possibly TRBD2 (5 bases). Germline CDR1 is SGDLS and CDR2 is YYNGEE. The length of the CDR3 is 16 residues. The V end was cut by 0 bases, the J end by 3 bases, with 12 bases between. The CDR3 sequence is CASSVAPSSDTGELFF. The CDR3 DNA sequence: TGTGCCAGCAGCGTAGCGCCTAGCAGTGACACCGGGGAGCTGTTTTTT. The full variable domain, rest sourced from reference TRBV9 and TRBJ2-2, is DSGVTQTPKHLITATGQRVTLRCSPRSGDLSVYWYQQSLDQGLQFLIQYYNGEERAKGNILERFSAQQFPDLHSELNLSSLELGDSALYFCASSVAPSSDTGELFFGEGSRLTVL.

This clone turned up a few times. The chain couples TRBV25-1 to TRBJ1-4; 7 nucleotides agree with TRBD1. The CDR3 is made up of 16 amino acids. In germline, CDR1 is MGHDK, CDR2 SYGVNS. The V segment lost 5 bases and the J segment 4 bases; nucleotides outside the gene matches: 10. In DNA, the CDR3 is TGTGCCAGCAGTCCACAAGGACAGGACGGTAATGAAAAACTGTTTTTT. This gives the protein CASSPQGQDGNEKLFF.

The chain recombines TRBV18 with TRBJ1-5; D gene uncertain. This CDR3 region has 13 residues. Trimming removed 6 bases at V and 3 bases at J, with 9 bases between. The germline V gene has CDR1 KGHSH and CDR2 LQKENI. CDR3 amino acids: CASSSNDNQPQHF. The DNA for the CDR3 is TGTGCCAGCTCGTCGAACGACAATCAGCCCCAGCATTTT.

The chain combines TRBV11-3 with TRBJ2-7; TRBD1 agrees at 8 bases. This CDR3 contains 16 residues. Trimming cost V 5 bases and J 2 bases; bases outside gene matches: 11. Germline lookup yields CDR1 SGHNT and CDR2 YENEEA. The CDR3 nucleotides read TGTGCCAGCAGCCCAGCTTCGACAGGGGAAGCCTACGAGCAGTACTTC. Its translation is CASSPASTGEAYEQYF.

V usage is TRBV10-1 and J usage is TRBJ1-1; D unresolved. The CDR3 is 17 amino acids. Germline CDR1 and CDR2: WNHNN and SYGVQD (reference sequence). The ends were cut back, 6 bases at V and 0 bases at J, with 20 bases in the middle. The CDR3 region is CASRIAGPPPMNTEAFF. CDR3 DNA sequence: TGCGCCAGCAGAATCGCCGGCCCCCCTCCAATGAACACTGAAGCTTTCTTT.

A few counts support this clone. J is TRBJ2-5 and V is TRBV6-1, with D unresolved. CDR3 length equals 12 residues. The V gene lost 1 base and the J gene lost 5 bases, with 5 bases spanning the gap. Per the germline V gene, CDR1 is MNHNS and CDR2 is SASEGT. The CDR3 protein is CASSEVGETQYF. The CDR3 DNA is TGTGCCAGCAGTGAAGTGGGGGAGACCCAGTACTTC.

This clone was found a few times. The chain recombines TRBV11-2 with TRBJ1-5, with a possible D match to TRBD1 (5 bases). The germline V gene has CDR1 SGHAT and CDR2 FQNNGV. The CDR3 consists of 16 residues. V was cut by 0 bases and J by 7 bases, with 16 bases left in between. Here the CDR3 reads CASSLDSGVAGQPQHF. The DNA of the CDR3 is TGTGCCAGCAGCTTAGATTCGGGGGTGGCAGGGCAGCCCCAGCATTTT.

A few counts support this clone. The chain links TRBV7-2 to TRBJ2-2; unclear D gene. Deletions cut 7 bases from V and 4 bases from J, with 10 bases between. CDR1 and CDR2 (germline): SGHTA, FQGNSA. The CDR3 sequence is 13 residues long. This chain's CDR3 is CASTNFVTGELFF. The CDR3 DNA reads as TGTGCCAGCACCAACTTTGTCACCGGGGAGCTGTTTTTT.

The rearrangement uses TRBV9 and TRBJ2-7, with D possibly TRBD1 on 5 matching bases. Germline CDR1 and CDR2: SGDLS and YYNGEE. The V gene lost 2 bases and the J gene lost 5 bases, with 11 bases spanning the gap. This CDR3 region has 13 residues. The CDR3 nucleotides are TGTGCCAGCAGCGTGCAGGGCAACCACGAGCAGTACTTC. Translated, it gives CASSVQGNHEQYF.

The gene calls are TRBV29-1 and TRBJ1-2; D gene ambiguous. The CDR3 consists of 12 residues. V gave up 7 bases and J gave up 11 bases, with 20 bases separating them. Germline CDR1 and CDR2: SQVTM and ANQGSEA. CDR3 sequence: CSASVLPTAYTF. The CDR3, as DNA: TGCAGCGCATCGGTCCTCCCCACTGCGTACACCTTC.

Only a few counts were recorded for this clone. CDR3 region: CASSERGKRTVIAKNIQYF. CDR3 bases: TGTGCCAGCAGTGAAAGGGGGAAGCGTACGGTAATAGCCAAAAACATTCAGTACTTC. The V gene is TRBV2, the J gene TRBJ2-4, with TRBD1 as a possible D gene (6 bases). The ends were cut back, 2 bases at V and 0 bases at J, with 20 bases in the middle. The CDR3 contains 19 residues. The germline gives CDR1 SNHLY, CDR2 FYNNEI. Full variable domain (remainder filled in from reference TRBV2 and TRBJ2-4): EPEVTQTPSHQVTQMGQEVILRCVPISNHLYFYWYRQILGQKVEFLVSFYNNEISEKSEIFDDQFSVERPDGSNFTLKIRSTKLEDSAMYFCASSERGKRTVIAKNIQYFGAGTRLSVL.

This rearrangement joins TRBV15 to TRBJ1-5; D gene ambiguous. The CDR3 spans 13 residues. Germline loops: CDR1 LNHNV, CDR2 YYDKDF (reference sequence). Trimming took 0 bases from V and 3 from J, leaving 3 bases between them. CDR3 coding DNA: TGTGCCACCAGCAGAGATTACAATCAGCCCCAGCATTTT. Its protein product is CATSRDYNQPQHF.

This clone has only a few counts. V and J are TRBV5-4 and TRBJ2-7; D is unclear. The CDR3 length is 15 residues. Deletions cut 0 bases from V and 2 bases from J, with 12 bases between. CDR1 and CDR2 from the germline V gene are SGHNT and YYREEE (reference sequence). The DNA for the CDR3 is TGTGCCAGCAGCTTGGACGTCCCTCTCGCCTACGAGCAGTACTTC. Its translation: CASSLDVPLAYEQYF. Full variable domain (missing parts from reference TRBV5-4 and TRBJ2-7): ETGVTQSPTHLIKTRGQQVTLRCSSQSGHNTVSWYQQALGQGPQFIFQYYREEENGRGNFPPRFSGLQFPNYSSELNVNALELDDSALYLCASSLDVPLAYEQYFGPGTRLTVT.

The J gene is TRBJ1-1, the V gene TRBV5-1, with D perhaps TRBD1 (5 bases). V lost 2 bases and J 0 bases, leaving 17 bases between the germline ends. The CDR3 is made up of 17 amino acids. From germline, CDR1 is SGHRS and CDR2 YFSETQ. CDR3 protein: CASSFRREGVMNTEAFF. CDR3 in DNA: TGCGCCAGCAGCTTCAGACGGGAAGGGGTCATGAACACTGAAGCTTTCTTT.

The chain couples TRBV4-2 to TRBJ2-3; D unclear. Per germline, CDR1 LGHNA and CDR2 YNFKEQ. CDR3 size: 16 residues. V was pared by 4 bases and J by 0 bases, with 14 bases between. In DNA, the CDR3 is TGTGCCAGCAGCCTGGTCAAGCACTCTAGCACAGATACGCAGTATTTT. This sequence encodes CASSLVKHSSTDTQYF.

The rearrangement uses TRBV4-3 and TRBJ1-5; possible D gene TRBD1, 5 bases. The CDR3 has 15 residues. V was trimmed by 4 bases and J by 3 bases, leaving 13 bases between them. Germline V lookup: CDR1 LGHNA, CDR2 YSLEER. Here the CDR3 DNA reads TGCGCCAGCAGCCCCCGGCTGGGGCACAATCAGCCCCAGCATTTT. Residues: CASSPRLGHNQPQHF.

The CDR3 DNA follows: TGTGCCAGCAGTGATGACGGTGTGGCGGGGCTCTCTGGGGCCAACGTCCTGACTTTC. It specifies CASSDDGVAGLSGANVLTF. V gene TRBV6-1 combines with J gene TRBJ2-6, with D possibly TRBD2 on 6 matching bases. This CDR3 has 19 amino acids. V was shortened by 3 bases and J by 0 bases, with 18 bases between the two germline ends. Germline assignment: CDR1 MNHNS and CDR2 SASEGT.

The chain employs TRBV11-2 and TRBJ1-2; 9 bases are shared with TRBD1. Germline CDR1 reads SGHAT; CDR2 reads FQNNGV. CDR3 length equals 14 residues. The V gene end was trimmed by 2 bases and the J gene end by 7 bases; junction bases not matched to a gene: 5. Here the CDR3 reads CASSLPGQGLGYTF. The CDR3 DNA sequence: TGTGCCAGCAGCTTACCGGGACAGGGACTTGGCTACACCTTC.

This clone has more than one count but fewer than ten. CDR3 region: CASSLAGGNGAFF. DNA of the CDR3: TGTGCCAGCAGCTTGGCAGGGGGTAATGGAGCTTTCTTT. The rearrangement joins TRBV7-9 to TRBJ1-1; TRBD1 matches 7 bases. V lost 3 bases and J lost 10; bases outside the gene matches: 8. The germline V gene has CDR1 SEHNR and CDR2 FQNEAQ (reference sequence). The CDR3 is 13 amino acids.

The V and J genes are TRBV27 and TRBJ1-1; no clear D gene. CDR3 size: 13 residues. CDR1 is MNHEY and CDR2 is SMNVEV in the germline V gene (reference sequence). The V and J ends lost 3 bases and 1 base respectively, with 6 bases between them. For the CDR3, the DNA is TGTGCCAGCAGTTTGGTGGAGAACACTGAAGCTTTCTTT. Translating gives CASSLVENTEAFF.

The chain carries TRBV5-1 and TRBJ2-1; D tentatively fits TRBD1 or TRBD2 (6 bases each). The V and J ends lost 0 bases and 7 bases respectively, with 17 bases between them. The CDR3 sequence is 16 residues long. The V gene's germline CDR1 is SGHRS and CDR2 YFSETQ. The CDR3 coding sequence is TGCGCCAGCAGCTTGGGTCCCCAAGGAGGGGGGAATGAGCAGTTCTTC. The encoded protein is CASSLGPQGGGNEQFF.

The rearrangement links TRBV10-3 to TRBJ1-2, with 9 positions matching TRBD1. CDR3 size: 16 residues. Germline V gene sequence: CDR1 ENHRY, CDR2 SYGVKD. Trimming removed 11 bases from V and 5 bases from J; junction bases left unmatched: 18. The CDR3 protein is CASQGATGYLWYGYTF. The DNA of the CDR3 is TGTGCCTCACAGGGGGCTACAGGGTACCTGTGGTATGGCTACACCTTC.

This clone was counted between two and nine times. The V gene is TRBV28, the J gene TRBJ1-2; 7 nucleotides agree with TRBD1. CDR1 and CDR2 (germline): MDHEN, SYDVKM. J was trimmed by 7 bases and V by 3 bases; bases with no gene match: 20. This CDR3 contains 18 residues. CDR3 sequence: CASSLAIWAGGSLGGYTF. The CDR3 DNA reads TGTGCCAGCAGTTTGGCTATTTGGGCAGGGGGATCTTTGGGTGGCTACACCTTC.

The chain recombines TRBV9 with TRBJ1-2; 9 bases match TRBD1. The ends lost 4 bases at V and 6 bases at J; junction bases unmatched: 22. The germline V gene has CDR1 SGDLS and CDR2 YYNGEE. This CDR3 has 19 amino acids. In DNA, the CDR3 is TGTGCCAGCAGCACCCCCGGGACAGGGACTCGGGCCCGAGGGCATGGCTACACCTTC. Translating gives CASSTPGTGTRARGHGYTF.

This sequence joins TRBV15 and TRBJ2-6; D gene uncertain. This CDR3 region has 16 residues. V lost 0 bases, J lost 4 bases, and 10 bases lay in between. Germline lookup yields CDR1 LNHNV and CDR2 YYDKDF (reference sequence). CDR3 nucleotide sequence: TGTGCCACCAGCAGAGATTGGACGCTCGGGGCCAACGTCCTGACTTTC. It specifies CATSRDWTLGANVLTF.

J is TRBJ1-5 and V is TRBV28; D is ambiguous. Germline V CDR1 and CDR2: MDHEN, SYDVKM. The length of the CDR3 is 14 residues. Trimming took off 4 bases at V and 3 bases at J, with 10 bases between the two ends. The CDR3 sequence: CASSSPQPNQPQHF. CDR3 nucleotide sequence: TGTGCCAGCAGTTCTCCGCAGCCCAATCAGCCCCAGCATTTT. Complete variable domain (other parts from reference TRBV28 and TRBJ1-5): DVKVTQSSRYLVKRTGEKVFLECVQDMDHENMFWYRQDPGLGLRLIYFSYDVKMKEKGDIPEGYSVSREKKERFSLILESASTNQTSMYLCASSSPQPNQPQHFGDGTRLSIL.